The 27 T cell receptor beta chains given below trace back to one sample, sequenced in a study of CD8 T cells in ankylosing spondylitis. TCRdb reanalysed the 5' RACE reads using MiXCR and keeps one entry per CDR3 protein. The sample yields hundreds of thousands of distinct CDR3 sequences, 20% to 30% seen once. Sequencing was carried out using blood, either unsorted or a sorted T cell fraction (not recorded which). The receptors were gathered from a male donor with ankylosing spondylitis or in good health (not recorded which).

In this sample, this clonotype turned up many times. The rearrangement joins TRBV6-1 to TRBJ2-1; D may be TRBD1 or TRBD2 (5 bases each). The CDR3 length is 14 residues. Germline CDR1 is MNHNS and CDR2 is SASEGT. Trimming shortened V by 7 bases and J by 8 bases, and 18 bases separated the two germline ends. The CDR3 reads CASTTPGRPDEQFF. The CDR3 DNA is TGTGCCAGCACAACCCCGGGACGCCCGGATGAGCAGTTCTTC.

This clonotype was observed many times. The rearrangement links TRBV15 to TRBJ2-2, with TRBD1 matching 10 bases. Germline assignment: CDR1 LNHNV and CDR2 YYDKDF (reference sequence). The V segment lost 0 bases and the J segment 2 bases; nucleotides outside the gene matches: 6. The CDR3 runs to 18 residues. In nucleotides, the CDR3 is TGTGCCACCAGCAGAGATAAAAGGACAGGGGGAAACACCGGGGAGCTGTTTTTT. It specifies CATSRDKRTGGNTGELFF.

This clonotype was recorded a few times. This sequence joins TRBV11-2 and TRBJ2-1; 9 bases align to TRBD2. CDR1 is SGHAT, CDR2 FQNNGV, per germline. With V trimmed by 1 base and J by 9 bases, 7 bases remained unmatched. The CDR3 length is 15 residues. Here the CDR3 reads CASSLGSSGTVEQFF. Written as DNA, the CDR3 is TGTGCCAGCAGCTTAGGGTCTAGCGGGACGGTTGAGCAGTTCTTC.

This clonotype came up many times. The chain has TRBV20-1 and TRBJ2-3; the D is unclear. Germline assignment: CDR1 DFQATT and CDR2 SNEGSKA (reference sequence). This CDR3 is built from 12 residues. V was pared by 8 bases and J by 2 bases, with 11 bases between. The CDR3 sequence: CSSRTVTDTQYF. For the CDR3, the DNA is TGCAGTTCAAGGACGGTCACAGATACGCAGTATTTT.

This sequence joins TRBV28 and TRBJ2-2, with D uncertain. The CDR3 sequence is 13 residues long. CDR1 and CDR2 (germline): MDHEN, SYDVKM. V was trimmed by 3 bases and J by 2 bases, leaving 4 bases between them. Written as DNA, the CDR3 is TGTGCCAGCAGTTTTGTCAACACCGGGGAGCTGTTTTTT. Its translation is CASSFVNTGELFF.

This clonotype was seen at least ten times. The chain carries TRBV5-1 and TRBJ1-2, with 8 bases lining up with TRBD1. Per germline, CDR1 SGHRS and CDR2 YFSETQ. The CDR3 consists of 13 residues. V lost 1 base to trimming and J lost 7 bases; unmatched junction nucleotides: 3. The CDR3, as DNA: TGCGCCAGCAGCTTGATGGGACAGGCTGGCTACACCTTC. It translates to CASSLMGQAGYTF.

As to this clonotype: One end of the junction is discordant with germline, which a read error may explain. The rearrangement uses TRBV20-1 and TRBJ2-7, with D perhaps TRBD2 (6 bases). CDR3 length equals 12 residues. CDR1 DFQATT and CDR2 SNEGSKA come from the germline V gene (reference sequence). In nucleotides, the CDR3 is TGCAGTGTTACCGGGAGTAGATACGACCAGTACTTC. It codes for CSVTGSRYDQYF.

As to this clonotype: Just one base apart from a much larger clone, this may be a read error. V usage is TRBV4-3 and J usage is TRBJ2-3; possible D gene TRBD1, 5 bases. CDR1 LGHNA and CDR2 YSLEER come from the germline V gene. This CDR3 is 15 amino acids long. CDR3 in amino acids: CASSEDPGFTDTQYF. Written as DNA, the CDR3 is TGCGCCAGCAGCGAAGACCCAGGGTTCACAGATACGCAGTATTTT.

This clonotype was recorded many times. J is TRBJ2-3 and V is TRBV9, with D uncertain. Germline CDR1 SGDLS, CDR2 YYNGEE. This CDR3 spans 13 amino acids. The V and J ends lost 4 bases and 5 bases respectively, with 11 bases between them. Here the CDR3 DNA reads TGTGCCAGCAGCATCGACCTGGGAGATACGCAGTATTTT. As protein: CASSIDLGDTQYF.

The rearrangement links TRBV15 to TRBJ2-1; D is uncertain. Germline CDR1 reads LNHNV; CDR2 reads YYDKDF (reference sequence). V lost 4 bases and J 0 bases, leaving 10 bases between the germline ends. The CDR3 has 15 amino acids. As DNA, the CDR3 is TGTGCCACCAGCACTCATCCAGGCTCCTACAATGAGCAGTTCTTC. As protein: CATSTHPGSYNEQFF.

The table lists this clonotype with many counts. The chain combines TRBV12-3 or TRBV12-4 with TRBJ2-6; possible D gene TRBD1, 5 bases. Trimming took 10 bases from V and 4 from J, leaving 11 bases between them. The CDR3 runs 13 residues. The CDR3: CATGLWGANVLTF. The CDR3 bases are TGTGCCACAGGGCTGTGGGGGGCCAACGTCCTGACTTTC.

The genes are TRBV29-1 and TRBJ2-7, with a weak D call TRBD2 (5 bases). V lost 4 bases to trimming and J lost 6 bases, with 16 bases between them. Germline V gives CDR1 SQVTM, CDR2 ANQGSEA. This CDR3 has 13 amino acids. CDR3 sequence: CSVVLISGSEQYF. DNA of the CDR3: TGCAGCGTTGTGCTCATATCGGGATCCGAGCAGTACTTC.

This clonotype was recorded at least ten times. V gene TRBV5-1 combines with J gene TRBJ1-1; D gene unclear. This CDR3 spans 15 amino acids. V gave up 4 bases and J gave up 9 bases, with 22 bases separating them. CDR1 is SGHRS and CDR2 is YFSETQ in the germline V gene. DNA for the CDR3: TGCGCCAGCAGCCCGGTCGTGGGGAGCCGGATTAAAGCTTTCTTT. This codes for CASSPVVGSRIKAFF.

Points on this clonotype: This may arise from a read error, as a much more abundant clone is one base away. The gene calls are TRBV12-3 or TRBV12-4 and TRBJ2-2; TRBD1 agrees at 8 bases. The CDR3 is 13 residues long. The J segment lost 7 bases and the V segment lost 5 bases, leaving 3 bases of the junction unmatched. CDR3 in DNA: TGTGCCAGCAGTCAGGGGGCGAGCGGGGAGCTGTTTTTT. This codes for CASSQGASGELFF.

Ten or more counts support this clonotype. V gene TRBV12-3 or TRBV12-4 combines with J gene TRBJ1-1; the match to TRBD1 covers 9 bases. The CDR3 is made up of 13 amino acids. V gave up 6 bases and J gave up 4 bases; unmatched junction bases: 3. In DNA, the CDR3 is TGTGCCAGCAGGGAGACAGGGGGCACTGAAGCTTTCTTT. It is translated as CASRETGGTEAFF.

This clonotype was observed many times. The gene calls are TRBV11-2 and TRBJ1-4; maybe TRBD1 (5 bases). The CDR3 has 12 amino acids. Trimming removed 0 bases from V and 11 bases from J, with 7 bases in between. Germline CDR1 SGHAT, CDR2 FQNNGV. The CDR3 spells CASSLDGGKLFF. The CDR3 DNA reads as TGTGCCAGCAGCTTAGATGGGGGGAAACTGTTTTTT. The whole variable domain, filled in from reference TRBV11-2 and TRBJ1-4, reads EAGVAQSPRYKIIEKRQSVAFWCNPISGHATLYWYQQILGQGPKLLIQFQNNGVVDDSQLPKDRFSAERLKGVDSTLKIQPAKLEDSAVYLCASSLDGGKLFFGSGTQLSVL.

The CDR3 protein is CASSLVWADTQYF. DNA for the CDR3: TGTGCCAGCAGCTTAGTGTGGGCAGATACGCAGTATTTT. The chain combines TRBV7-2 with TRBJ2-3, with D unclear. Germline values: CDR1 SGHTA, CDR2 FQGNSA. Trimming stripped 1 base from V and 4 bases from J, with 6 bases between. The length of the CDR3 is 13 residues.

This clonotype was counted a few times. The chain links TRBV5-1 to TRBJ2-2; a weak D match, TRBD1 (6 bases). The V and J ends lost 1 base and 6 bases respectively, with 13 bases between them. The CDR3 sequence is 15 residues long. Germline lookup yields CDR1 SGHRS and CDR2 YFSETQ. This CDR3 is CASSLTGKLPGELFF. For the CDR3, the DNA is TGCGCCAGCAGCTTGACAGGGAAACTCCCCGGGGAGCTGTTTTTT.

This clonotype was observed at least ten times. The chain couples TRBV28 to TRBJ2-3, with D uncertain. The V and J ends lost 8 bases and 2 bases respectively, with 11 bases between them. The CDR3 runs to 13 residues. From germline, CDR1 is MDHEN and CDR2 SYDVKM. The CDR3 nucleotides read TGTGCCAGCTGGGATGGGATCACAGATACGCAGTATTTT. It codes for CASWDGITDTQYF.

This clonotype was detected a few times. The chain uses TRBV20-1 and TRBJ2-3; TRBD2 matches at 12 bases. The length of the CDR3 is 13 residues. The germline V gene encodes CDR1 DFQATT and CDR2 SNEGSKA (reference sequence). J was trimmed by 4 bases and V by 5 bases; bases with no gene match: 1. For the CDR3, the DNA is TGCAGTGCTCTAGCGGGAGGGTCAGATACGCAGTATTTT. Translation gives CSALAGGSDTQYF.

The gene calls are TRBV29-1 and TRBJ2-7; TRBD2 agrees at 12 bases. CDR3 length: 13 amino acids. From germline, CDR1 is SQVTM and CDR2 ANQGSEA. The trim removed 7 bases at V and 2 bases at J, leaving 3 bases unmatched. CDR3 DNA: TGCAGCGGAAGACTAGCGGGAGCCTACGAGCAGTACTTC. Its translation: CSGRLAGAYEQYF.

This clonotype was detected only a few times. The V and J genes are TRBV20-1 and TRBJ2-2; TRBD1 aligns across 7 bases. The CDR3 runs to 15 residues. Germline values: CDR1 DFQATT, CDR2 SNEGSKA (reference sequence). Unmatched junction bases numbered 12, after V lost 6 bases and J lost 5 bases. The CDR3 here is CSAVQGSRRTGELFF. The CDR3 nucleotides are TGCAGTGCGGTACAGGGGTCTAGGCGAACCGGGGAGCTGTTTTTT.

This clonotype was counted many times. V gene TRBV20-1 combines with J gene TRBJ1-1; a possible D gene is TRBD1 (5 bases). With 8 bases removed from V and 1 base from J, the gap between germline ends came to 11 bases. This CDR3 has 12 amino acids. Germline-derived CDR1 and CDR2 are DFQATT and SNEGSKA (reference sequence). The CDR3 is CSPKRGNTEAFF. Written as DNA, the CDR3 is TGCAGTCCTAAGAGGGGGAACACTGAAGCTTTCTTT.

This clonotype was detected many times. The rearrangement joins TRBV12-3 or TRBV12-4 to TRBJ2-4; TRBD2 agrees at 7 bases. The V gene end was trimmed by 5 bases and the J gene end by 1 base; junction bases not matched to a gene: 2. This CDR3 spans 14 amino acids. CDR3 in amino acids: CASSSGDAKNIQYF. The CDR3 bases are TGTGCCAGCAGTAGCGGGGACGCCAAAAACATTCAGTACTTC.

This sequence joins TRBV12-3 or TRBV12-4 and TRBJ2-1, with D possibly being TRBD2 (5 bases). The CDR3 consists of 15 residues. Trimming stripped 3 bases from V and 8 bases from J, with 17 bases between. CDR3 nucleotide sequence: TGTGCCAGCAGTTTGTCGGGATTAGGTAGGGATGAGCAGTTCTTC. Protein product: CASSLSGLGRDEQFF.

This clonotype came up many times. The V and J genes are TRBV20-1 and TRBJ2-1; 10 nucleotides line up with TRBD2. J lost 1 base, V lost 3 bases, and 3 bases had no gene match. Germline loops: CDR1 DFQATT, CDR2 SNEGSKA (reference sequence). CDR3 length: 15 residues. The CDR3 protein is CSASPSGRSYNEQFF. Written as DNA, the CDR3 is TGCAGTGCTAGTCCTAGCGGGAGATCCTACAATGAGCAGTTCTTC.

On this clonotype itself: A much more abundant neighbour one base away suggests this may be a read error. The chain couples TRBV18 to TRBJ1-1; D possibly corresponds to TRBD1 (6 bases). The CDR3 runs 14 residues. Germline V gene sequence: CDR1 KGHSH, CDR2 LQKENI. This CDR3 reads CASSPGQSNIEAFF. CDR3 DNA sequence: TGTGCCAGCTCACCAGGACAGTCGAACATTGAAGCTTTCTTT. The whole variable domain, remainder taken from reference TRBV18 and TRBJ1-1, is NAGVMQNPRHLVRRRGQEARLRCSPMKGHSHVYWYRQLPEEGLKFMVYLQKENIIDESGMPKERFSAEFPKEGPSILRIQQVVRGDSAAYFCASSPGQSNIEAFFGQGTRLTVV.